This T cell receptor beta chain is from a study of T cell changes during pregnancy in multiple sclerosis (dated by TCRdb to about 2019). Turning to the overall study: In women with multiple sclerosis, the researchers looked at how the T cell repertoire shifted as pregnancy progressed.

Details on this clone: Its recognized antigen is unknown. The input lacks base qualities; no much larger clone sits a single base away.

Library construction relied on the immunoSEQ multiplex PCR assay. TCRdb limited this immuneACCESS table to in-frame rearrangements with V and J called. A share of clones is missing; checked studies link under half to unresolved V genes, and the rest is unexplained. Counted in this sample were some 54,000 clones; 94% of them appeared once. Less than 4% of the sample is in the top ten clones. Its CDR3 holds 15 amino acids, cysteine through phenylalanine. Of all the DNA, just the CDR3 is kept, 45 bases in frame from base 1. Looking up the germline V gene yields CDR1 SGHDT and CDR2 YYEEEE. Trimming removed 3 bases from V and 7 bases from J; the gene matches leave 8 bases unexplained.

This receptor was taken from a female donor with multiple sclerosis, enrolled in a pregnancy study. The sample in question was CD8+ T cells from peripheral blood mononuclear cells, obtained in the third trimester of pregnancy. The chain joins TRBV5-6 to TRBJ2-7; the junction holds 12 bases that match TRBD2. The nucleotide sequence reads as follows: TGTGCCAGCAGCTCCAGACTAGCGGGAGTACGTGAGCAGTACTTC. Its coded protein is CASSSRLAGVREQYF.